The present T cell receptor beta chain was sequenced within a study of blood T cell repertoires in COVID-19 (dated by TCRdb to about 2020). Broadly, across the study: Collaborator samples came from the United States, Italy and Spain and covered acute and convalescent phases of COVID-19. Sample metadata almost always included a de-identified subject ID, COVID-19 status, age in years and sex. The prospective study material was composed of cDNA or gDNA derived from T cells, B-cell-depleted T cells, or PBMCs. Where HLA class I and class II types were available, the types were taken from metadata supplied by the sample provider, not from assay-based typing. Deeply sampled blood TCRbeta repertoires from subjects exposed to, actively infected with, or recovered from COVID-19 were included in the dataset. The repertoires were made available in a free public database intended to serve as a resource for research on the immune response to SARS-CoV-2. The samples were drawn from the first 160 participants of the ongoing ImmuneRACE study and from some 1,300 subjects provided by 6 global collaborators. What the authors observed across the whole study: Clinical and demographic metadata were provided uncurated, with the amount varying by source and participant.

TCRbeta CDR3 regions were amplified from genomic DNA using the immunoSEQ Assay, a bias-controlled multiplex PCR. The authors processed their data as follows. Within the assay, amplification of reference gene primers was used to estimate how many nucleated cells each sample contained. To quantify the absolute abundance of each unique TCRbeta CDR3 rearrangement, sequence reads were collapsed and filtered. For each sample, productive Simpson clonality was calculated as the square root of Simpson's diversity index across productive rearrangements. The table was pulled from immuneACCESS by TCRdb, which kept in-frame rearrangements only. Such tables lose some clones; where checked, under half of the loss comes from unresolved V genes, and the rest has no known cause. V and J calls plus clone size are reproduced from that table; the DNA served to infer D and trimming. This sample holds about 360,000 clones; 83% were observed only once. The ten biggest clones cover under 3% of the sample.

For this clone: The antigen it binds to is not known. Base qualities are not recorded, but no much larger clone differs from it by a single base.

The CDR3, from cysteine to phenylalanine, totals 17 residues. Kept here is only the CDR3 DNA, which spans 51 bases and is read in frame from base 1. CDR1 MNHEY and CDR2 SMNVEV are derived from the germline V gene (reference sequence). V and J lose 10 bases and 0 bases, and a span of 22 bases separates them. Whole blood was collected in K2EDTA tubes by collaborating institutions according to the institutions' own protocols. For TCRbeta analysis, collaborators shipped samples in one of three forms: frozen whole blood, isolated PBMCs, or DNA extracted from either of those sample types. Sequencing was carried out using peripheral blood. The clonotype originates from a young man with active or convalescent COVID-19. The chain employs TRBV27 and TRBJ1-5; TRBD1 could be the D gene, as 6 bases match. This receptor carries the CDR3 CATKPPGDTYSNQPQHF. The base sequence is TGTGCCACCAAACCACCAGGGGACACGTATAGCAATCAGCCCCAGCATTTT.